This T cell receptor beta chain was documented in a study of shared clonotypes between healthy human individuals. General observations from the study: Rarefaction analysis demonstrated incomplete sorted-subset sequencing notwithstanding large depth.

Sequenced by immunoSEQ multiplex PCR; TCRdb stores in-frame clones only, minus some. The sample holds millions of clones, 85% to 95% seen once. A split of CD4+ cells into CD45RA+ naive and CD45RA-negative memory subsets was performed. In regard to this clone: Its target is not known.

This sequence was found in a man aged 18 to 30 in good health. The sample taken for sequencing was naive CD4+ T cells sorted from blood. Documented subset: CD45RA+ positively selected.

The CDR3 DNA reads TGTGCCAGCAGTTTCATAGGACAGAGCCTCTACGAGCAGTACTTC. Translation gives CASSFIGQSLYEQYF. V usage is TRBV28 and J usage is TRBJ2-7, with D perhaps TRBD1 (6 bases). V lost 3 bases, J lost 3 bases, and 15 bases lay in between. Germline V gene sequence: CDR1 MDHEN, CDR2 SYDVKM. CDR3 length: 15 amino acids.